Below, 12 T cell receptor beta chains from the same sample are listed, as sequenced in a study of cytomegalovirus exposure and HLA in healthy donors. In the PCR, 60 Vbeta and 13 Jbeta primers were used. TCRdb's table, derived via immunoSEQ multiplex PCR, lists solely in-frame clones and lacks some. The table includes some 110,000 clones, 70% to 80% detected once. Sequencing used PBMCs. Receptors were obtained from a woman aged 18-30 years in good health and CMV-seronegative.

The chain joins TRBV19 to TRBJ2-3; 9 bases are shared with TRBD1. Per germline, CDR1 LNHDA and CDR2 SQIVND (reference sequence). The CDR3 length is 15 residues. Germline trimming cut 6 bases from V and 4 bases from J; bases unmatched to any gene: 8. Here the CDR3 DNA reads TGTGCCAGTAGCCTCCCGGGACAGGGACCAGATACGCAGTATTTT. Its translation: CASSLPGQGPDTQYF.

The V gene is TRBV2, the J gene TRBJ2-7, with 12 positions matching TRBD2. The V gene's germline CDR1 is SNHLY and CDR2 FYNNEI. The CDR3 contains 14 residues. V shed 3 bases and J 4 bases; nucleotides not matched to a gene: 1. CDR3 sequence (DNA): TGTGCCAGCAGTGACGGGACTAGCGGGTACGAGCAGTACTTC. Translation: CASSDGTSGYEQYF.

This clone occurred a few times. The gene calls are TRBV21-1 and TRBJ1-5. TRBV21-1 is a pseudogene. The CDR3 contains 15 residues. The CDR3 loop is CASTRCEGGNQPQHF. The CDR3 bases are TGTGCCAGCACCAGGTGTGAGGGAGGCAATCAGCCCCAGCATTTT.

This clone was counted a few times. The DNA of the CDR3 is TGTGCCAGCAGTGAGTCGAGGGGGGGCGCAGATACGCAGTATTTT. Amino acid sequence: CASSESRGGADTQYF. V and J are TRBV6-1 and TRBJ2-3; weak D call: TRBD2 (7 bases). This CDR3 is 15 amino acids long. Germline V gene sequence: CDR1 MNHNS, CDR2 SASEGT. V was clipped by 3 bases and J by 4 bases, with 14 bases between them.

The rearrangement links TRBV28 to TRBJ1-6; D is undetermined. V was shortened by 2 bases and J by 7 bases, with 12 bases between the two germline ends. There are 15 residues in the CDR3. Germline V CDR1 and CDR2: MDHEN, SYDVKM. The CDR3 loop is CASSLIGPNNSPLHF. The CDR3 DNA reads TGTGCCAGCAGTTTAATTGGGCCAAACAATTCACCCCTCCACTTT.

The chain is built from TRBV27 and TRBJ2-7; 7 bases line up with TRBD1. The J segment lost 7 bases and the V segment lost 3 bases, leaving 9 bases of the junction unmatched. There are 14 residues in the CDR3. Germline CDR1 and CDR2: MNHEY and SMNVEV (reference sequence). The CDR3 loop reads CASSLAQGVGEQYF. In DNA form, the CDR3 reads TGTGCCAGCAGTTTGGCGCAGGGGGTGGGAGAGCAGTACTTC.

The V gene is TRBV23-1, the J gene TRBJ1-2; TRBD1 agrees at 10 bases. TRBV23-1 is treated as an ORF (open reading frame) with a function not yet certain. With V trimmed by 3 bases and J by 2 bases, 9 bases remained unmatched. The CDR3 runs 17 residues. As DNA, the CDR3 is TGCGCCAGCAGTCATTTACATCCGGGACAGGGGAACTATGGCTACACCTTC. This translates into CASSHLHPGQGNYGYTF.

This clone was seen more than once but under ten times. V is TRBV7-2 and J is TRBJ2-7, with 9 bases fitting TRBD2. This CDR3 has 17 residues. Unmatched junction bases numbered 8, after V lost 2 bases and J lost 0 bases. CDR1 is SGHTA and CDR2 is FQGNSA in the germline V gene. CDR3 DNA sequence: TGTGCCAGCAGCTTAAGTCTAGCGGGAACAAGCTCCTACGAGCAGTACTTC. This encodes CASSLSLAGTSSYEQYF.

The rearrangement joins TRBV5-1 to TRBJ1-1; D uncertain. Germline V gives CDR1 SGHRS, CDR2 YFSETQ. This CDR3 spans 14 amino acids. V lost 1 base and J lost 1, with 8 bases in between. DNA for the CDR3: TGCGCCAGCAGCTTGCGGGTGTCGAACACTGAAGCTTTCTTT. This encodes CASSLRVSNTEAFF.

In its sample, this clone was seen once. The chain combines TRBV5-1 with TRBJ1-4; possible D gene TRBD1, 6 bases. The CDR3 is 15 residues long. V gave up 1 base and J gave up 4 bases, with 11 bases separating them. The germline CDR1 and CDR2 sequences are SGHRS and YFSETQ. The CDR3 sequence: CASSLSQGSNEKLFF. The CDR3 coding sequence is TGCGCCAGCAGCTTGAGTCAGGGGAGTAATGAAAAACTGTTTTTT.

This chain uses TRBV5-8 with TRBJ1-1; the D gene is possibly TRBD1 (6 bases). Looked up from germline, CDR1 is SGHTS and CDR2 is YDEGEE. Between the trimmed V and J ends, which lost 3 bases and 4 bases, there was a span of 16 bases. The CDR3 has 15 amino acids. CDR3 in amino acids: CASSSDGGRGTEAFF. The CDR3, as DNA: TGTGCCAGCAGCTCGGATGGGGGCAGGGGCACTGAAGCTTTCTTT.

V usage is TRBV6-5 and J usage is TRBJ1-5; D might be TRBD1 (6 bases). Germline-derived CDR1 and CDR2 are MNHEY and SVGAGI. This CDR3 has 14 residues. V dropped 5 bases and J dropped 4 bases, with 12 bases sitting between them. The CDR3 bases are TGTGCCAGCAGTAAACAGGGATGGAATCAGCCCCAGCATTTT. Translating it yields CASSKQGWNQPQHF.